This passage covers 22 T cell receptor beta chains from one sample sequenced in a study of cytomegalovirus exposure and HLA in healthy donors. The PCR used 60 Vbeta and 13 Jbeta primers. Generated by immunoSEQ multiplex PCR, the TCRdb table keeps only in-frame clones and is missing some. The table lists about 210,000 clones, 78% of them singletons. The sequenced material came from PBMCs. Source of these receptors: a boy aged 5 to 17 in good health and CMV-seronegative.

CDR3 bases: TGTGCCAGCAGTTCCCAACACGGGAATCAGCCCCAGCATTTT. As protein: CASSSQHGNQPQHF. This chain links TRBV27 with TRBJ1-5; no clear D gene. The CDR3 contains 14 residues. Trimming stripped 4 bases from V and 4 bases from J, with 11 bases between. Germline assignment: CDR1 MNHEY and CDR2 SMNVEV (reference sequence).

The chain combines TRBV10-3 with TRBJ1-2; 7 bases are shared with TRBD1. The germline gives CDR1 ENHRY, CDR2 SYGVKD. V was clipped by 3 bases and J by 2 bases; unmatched bases: 27. The CDR3 loop spans 22 amino acids. The DNA for the CDR3 is TGTGCCATCAGTGACGTCAGACAGGGACTCTCAAAGATCGGAAGACCAAACTATGGCTACACCTTC. This gives the protein CAISDVRQGLSKIGRPNYGYTF.

This chain links TRBV5-4 with TRBJ2-3; maybe TRBD1 (6 bases). This CDR3 is built from 17 residues. Trimming pared 4 bases from V and 0 bases from J, leaving 18 bases between. Germline assignment: CDR1 SGHNT and CDR2 YYREEE (reference sequence). CDR3 region: CASSNYRDTLSTDTQYF. The CDR3 coding sequence is TGTGCCAGCAGCAACTACAGGGATACCCTGAGCACAGATACGCAGTATTTT.

This clone was found a few times. The chain couples TRBV9 to TRBJ2-5, with D hard to call. The germline CDR1 and CDR2 sequences are SGDLS and YYNGEE. This CDR3 is built from 15 residues. Trimming removed 4 bases from V and 0 bases from J, with 13 bases in between. The CDR3 reads CASSPSGLYQETQYF. The CDR3 DNA is TGTGCCAGCAGCCCTAGTGGGTTATACCAAGAGACCCAGTACTTC.

The chain links TRBV27 to TRBJ2-5; 15 positions agree with TRBD2. V shed 4 bases and J 4 bases; nucleotides not matched to a gene: 7. Germline CDR1 is MNHEY and CDR2 is SMNVEV (reference sequence). The CDR3 covers 17 residues. The CDR3 is CASSYGTSGRQIETQYF. As DNA, the CDR3 is TGTGCCAGCAGTTACGGGACTAGCGGGAGGCAAATAGAGACCCAGTACTTC.

In nucleotides, the CDR3 is TGTGCCAGTAGTACCGACTCGGCCGGGACTGAAGCTTTCTTT. Residues: CASSTDSAGTEAFF. This chain connects TRBV19 to TRBJ1-1; no clear D gene. V dropped 4 bases and J dropped 5 bases, with 14 bases sitting between them. The CDR3 runs to 14 residues. Germline V CDR1 and CDR2: LNHDA, SQIVND (reference sequence). Filled out from reference TRBV19 and TRBJ1-1, the complete variable domain reads DGGITQSPKYLFRKEGQNVTLSCEQNLNHDAMYWYRQDPGQGLRLIYYSQIVNDFQKGDIAEGYSVSREKKESFPLTVTSAQKNPTAFYLCASSTDSAGTEAFFGQGTRLTVV.

This chain joins TRBV11-2 and TRBJ1-1; D unresolved. Germline loops: CDR1 SGHAT, CDR2 FQNNGV. The V end lost 5 bases, the J end lost 3 bases, and 7 bases lay between the germline ends. The CDR3 totals 12 residues. CDR3 amino acids: CASSQDYTEAFF. In DNA form, the CDR3 reads TGTGCCAGCAGCCAAGACTACACTGAAGCTTTCTTT. The whole variable domain, filled in from reference TRBV11-2 and TRBJ1-1, reads EAGVAQSPRYKIIEKRQSVAFWCNPISGHATLYWYQQILGQGPKLLIQFQNNGVVDDSQLPKDRFSAERLKGVDSTLKIQPAKLEDSAVYLCASSQDYTEAFFGQGTRLTVV.

The V call is TRBV5-4, the J call TRBJ2-5; 9 bases match TRBD2. Germline V gene lookup returns CDR1 SGHNT and CDR2 YYREEE (reference sequence). The CDR3 spans 16 residues. With V trimmed by 4 bases and J by 3 bases, 10 bases remained unmatched. In DNA, the CDR3 is TGTGCCAGCAGCCAGAGGCCCTTAGCGGGAGAAGAGACCCAGTACTTC. Residues: CASSQRPLAGEETQYF.

The V call is TRBV5-1, the J call TRBJ2-3, with 10 bases identical to TRBD2. V trimming: 2 bases; J trimming: 0 bases; junction bases outside the gene matches: 18. Germline V CDR1 and CDR2: SGHRS, YFSETQ. The length of the CDR3 is 21 residues. CDR3 region: CASSFAPGTSVLVDSTDTQYF. The CDR3 DNA sequence: TGCGCCAGCAGCTTTGCACCCGGGACTAGCGTTTTAGTCGATAGCACAGATACGCAGTATTTT.

This clone was observed a handful of times. The gene calls are TRBV2 and TRBJ1-1; 8 bases are a match to TRBD1. The junction had 7 bases not matched to a gene; V was cut back by 6 bases and J by 1 base. The CDR3 is 15 amino acids. Germline CDR1 is SNHLY and CDR2 is FYNNEI. For the CDR3, the DNA is TGTGCCAGCAGCTATGCGGGACAGGCGAACACTGAAGCTTTCTTT. Protein: CASSYAGQANTEAFF.

Only a few counts were recorded for this clone. V and J are TRBV4-2 and TRBJ2-7, with 10 nucleotides matching TRBD2. This CDR3 is 16 amino acids long. CDR1 and CDR2 (germline): LGHNA, YNFKEQ. V lost 0 bases and J lost 2; bases outside the gene matches: 4. The CDR3 is CASSQEGAGGPYEQYF. CDR3 nucleotide sequence: TGTGCCAGCAGCCAAGAAGGAGCGGGAGGGCCCTACGAGCAGTACTTC.

This clone has a handful of counts. V gene TRBV19 combines with J gene TRBJ1-5, with D possibly TRBD1 on 5 matching bases. Germline loops: CDR1 LNHDA, CDR2 SQIVND (reference sequence). The germline V and J ends were trimmed by 6 bases and 0 bases, with 27 bases remaining between them. The CDR3 has 20 residues. CDR3 region: CASSRGGGGTRTFSNQPQHF. The CDR3 DNA follows: TGTGCCAGTAGCCGGGGGGGAGGCGGGACCCGGACTTTTAGCAATCAGCCCCAGCATTTT.

V usage is TRBV5-1 and J usage is TRBJ1-2; weak D call: TRBD1 (6 bases). V gave up 0 bases and J gave up 7 bases, with 16 bases separating them. The germline V gene encodes CDR1 SGHRS and CDR2 YFSETQ. This CDR3 comprises 15 residues. This chain's CDR3 is CASSLEGGLFGGYTF. In nucleotides, the CDR3 is TGCGCCAGCAGCTTGGAAGGGGGTCTCTTTGGTGGCTACACCTTC.

The chain is built from TRBV9 and TRBJ1-5; D is undetermined. Trimming removed 2 bases at V and 7 bases at J, with 10 bases between. CDR1 is SGDLS, CDR2 YYNGEE, per germline. The CDR3 contains 13 residues. CDR3 nucleotides: TGTGCCAGCAGCGTGATGGGAGGCCAGCCCCAGCATTTT. Translation gives CASSVMGGQPQHF. The full variable domain, with the rest looked up from reference TRBV9 and TRBJ1-5, is DSGVTQTPKHLITATGQRVTLRCSPRSGDLSVYWYQQSLDQGLQFLIQYYNGEERAKGNILERFSAQQFPDLHSELNLSSLELGDSALYFCASSVMGGQPQHFGDGTRLSIL.

This clone occurred once. This chain joins TRBV9 and TRBJ2-1; 9 bases fit TRBD2. After removal of 2 bases from V and 2 bases from J, the junction contained 2 bases not matched to a gene. The CDR3 is 15 amino acids. CDR1 and CDR2 from the germline V gene are SGDLS and YYNGEE. CDR3 coding DNA: TGTGCCAGCAGCGTTGGCGGGAGGGCCTACAATGAGCAGTTCTTC. Its translation is CASSVGGRAYNEQFF.

The genes are TRBV27 and TRBJ2-5, with TRBD2 matching 7 bases. V was pared by 2 bases and J by 4 bases, with 7 bases of the junction left unmatched. Germline assignment: CDR1 MNHEY and CDR2 SMNVEV (reference sequence). The CDR3 runs 15 residues. In DNA, the CDR3 is TGTGCCAGCAGTTTAGGGAGACTAGCCAGAGAGACCCAGTACTTC. It codes for CASSLGRLARETQYF.

In this sample, this clone turned up once. The gene calls are TRBV2 and TRBJ2-7; 11 nucleotides line up with TRBD2. This CDR3 region has 18 residues. V trimming: 3 bases; J trimming: 4 bases; junction bases outside the gene matches: 14. Germline V gene lookup returns CDR1 SNHLY and CDR2 FYNNEI. The CDR3 here is CASSDGPSGRFTLYEQYF. The CDR3, as DNA: TGTGCCAGCAGTGATGGGCCTAGCGGGAGGTTTACCTTGTACGAGCAGTACTTC.

V gene TRBV29-1 combines with J gene TRBJ2-7; no clear D gene. Germline values: CDR1 SQVTM, CDR2 ANQGSEA. The CDR3 is 13 residues long. Trimming left V 4 bases short and J 0 bases short, with 10 bases between. CDR3 loop: CSVAEQSSYEQYF. The CDR3, as DNA: TGCAGCGTTGCGGAGCAGAGCTCCTACGAGCAGTACTTC.

This rearrangement joins TRBV19 to TRBJ2-7; 9 bases are shared with TRBD1. The CDR3 extends over 15 amino acids. V lost 2 bases, J lost 7 bases, and 9 bases stayed unmatched. The V gene's germline CDR1 is LNHDA and CDR2 SQIVND (reference sequence). The CDR3 DNA sequence: TGTGCCAGTAGTATACCGGGACAGGGTACTCGTGAGCAGTACTTC. Its protein is CASSIPGQGTREQYF.

This clone was counted ten times or more. V is TRBV6-4 and J is TRBJ2-7; D is unresolved. The CDR3 covers 16 residues. V was pared by 2 bases and J by 0 bases, with 14 bases between. Germline-derived CDR1 and CDR2 are MRHNA and SNTAGT. CDR3 DNA sequence: TGTGCCAGCAGTGACCCCTTGAACTGTTGCTCCTACGAGCAGTACTTC. Its protein is CASSDPLNCCSYEQYF.

The chain is built from TRBV7-2 and TRBJ1-4; D is undetermined. Trimming removed 1 base from V and 10 bases from J, with 7 bases in between. The V gene's germline CDR1 is SGHTA and CDR2 FQGNSA. The CDR3 runs to 12 residues. Written as DNA, the CDR3 is TGTGCCAGCAGCTTAGACTACGGAAAACTGTTTTTT. Its translation: CASSLDYGKLFF.

Only a few counts were recorded for this clone. The chain recombines TRBV7-2 with TRBJ1-4, with 9 bases fitting TRBD1. The germline gives CDR1 SGHTA, CDR2 FQGNSA. CDR3 length equals 15 residues. The trim removed 3 bases at V and 7 bases at J, leaving 6 bases unmatched. In DNA form, the CDR3 reads TGTGCCAGCAGCTTTGGCGGGACAGGGAGTGAAAAACTGTTTTTT. Its protein is CASSFGGTGSEKLFF.